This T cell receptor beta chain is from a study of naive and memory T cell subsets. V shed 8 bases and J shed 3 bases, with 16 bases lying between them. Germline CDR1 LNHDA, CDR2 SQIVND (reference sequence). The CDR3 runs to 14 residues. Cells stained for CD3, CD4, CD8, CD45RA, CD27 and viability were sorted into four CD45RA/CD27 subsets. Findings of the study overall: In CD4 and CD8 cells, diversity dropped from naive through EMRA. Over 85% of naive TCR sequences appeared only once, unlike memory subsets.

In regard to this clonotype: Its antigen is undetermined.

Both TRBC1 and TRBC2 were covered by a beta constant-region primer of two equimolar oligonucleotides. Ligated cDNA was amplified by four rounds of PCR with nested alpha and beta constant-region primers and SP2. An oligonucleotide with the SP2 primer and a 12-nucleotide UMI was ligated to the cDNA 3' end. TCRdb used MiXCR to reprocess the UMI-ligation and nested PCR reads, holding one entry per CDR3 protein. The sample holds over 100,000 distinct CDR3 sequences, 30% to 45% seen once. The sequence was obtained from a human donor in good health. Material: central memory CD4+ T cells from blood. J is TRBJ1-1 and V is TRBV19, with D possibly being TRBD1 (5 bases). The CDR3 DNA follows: TGTGCCAGTGGGAACTCGGGGGTAGACACTGAAGCTTTCTTT. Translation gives CASGNSGVDTEAFF.